The text below deals with one T cell receptor (beta chain). The source of the sample is a study of blood T cell repertoires in COVID-19. On the study more broadly: PBMCs, B-cell-depleted T cells, or T cells were the source of the cDNA or gDNA that made up the material.

CDR3 length equals 17 residues. Looked up from germline, CDR1 is LGHDT and CDR2 is YNNKEL (reference sequence). Trimming shortened V by 0 bases and J by 5 bases, and 19 bases separated the two germline ends. This table comes from immunoSEQ multiplex PCR, and its TCRdb copy is limited to in-frame clones, with some not included. The repertoire holds about 89,000 clones, more than 80% seen once, with roughly 21% in the top ten. The rearrangement joins TRBV3-1 (or the pseudogene TRBV3-2) to TRBJ2-5; weak D call: TRBD2 (5 bases). The sequence was collected from an elderly woman with acute or convalescent COVID-19. Material: peripheral blood. In nucleotides, the CDR3 is TGTGCCAGCAGCCAAGATTTTCCGCGAGGGCTGGGTGAGACCCAGTACTTC. Translated, it gives CASSQDFPRGLGETQYF.